This entry features one TCR beta chain sequence. As the sequencing template, cDNA was produced by extracting RNA and reverse transcribing it. Repertoires were generated with immunoSEQ multiplex PCR, while TCRdb's copy carries only in-frame clones and drops some. The profile shows 60,000 to 90,000 clones, 66% of them singletons. The data belong to a study of CD8+ T cells in alopecia areata. Noted treatment: oral pan-JAK inhibitor, 5-10 mg twice daily. The ends lost 5 bases at V and 4 bases at J; junction bases unmatched: 3. CDR3 length: 16 residues. CDR1 and CDR2 (germline): SNHLY, FYNNEI. This chain uses TRBV2 with TRBJ2-1; 15 bases align to TRBD2. The source of this sequence is a human donor with alopecia areata. This specimen consisted of CD8+ T cells sorted from blood, obtained at week 24, from a patient treated with tofacitinib. Here the CDR3 DNA reads TGTGCCAGCAGTACCGGGACTAGCGGGAGGTACAATGAGCAGTTCTTC. Translation gives CASSTGTSGRYNEQFF.